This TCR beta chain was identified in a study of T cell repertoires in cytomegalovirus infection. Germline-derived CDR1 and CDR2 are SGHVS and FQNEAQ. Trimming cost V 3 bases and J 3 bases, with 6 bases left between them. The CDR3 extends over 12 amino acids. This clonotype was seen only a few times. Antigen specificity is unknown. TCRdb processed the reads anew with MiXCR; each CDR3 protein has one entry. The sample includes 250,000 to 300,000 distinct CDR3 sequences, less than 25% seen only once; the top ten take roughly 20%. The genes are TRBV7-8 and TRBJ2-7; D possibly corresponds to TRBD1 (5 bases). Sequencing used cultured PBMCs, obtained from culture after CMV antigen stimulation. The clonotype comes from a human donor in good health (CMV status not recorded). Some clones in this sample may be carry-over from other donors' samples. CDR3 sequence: CASSFRGYEQYF. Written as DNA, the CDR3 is TGTGCCAGCAGCTTTAGGGGCTACGAGCAGTACTTC.